This entry lists 10 T cell receptor beta chains sequenced from one sample in a study of T cell responses to AZD1222 COVID-19 vaccine (dated by TCRdb to the early 2020s). To prepare the library, the immunoSEQ multiplex PCR assay was applied. The clones in this table, taken by TCRdb from immuneACCESS, are in-frame only. Not every clone is retained; where verified, under half of the shortfall comes from an unresolved V gene, and the cause of the rest is unknown. The sample has 100,000 to 150,000 clones on record, about nine tenths of them singletons. Under 4.5% of the sample is in the top ten clones. The meaning of the sample's time point label: baseline before first vaccination. The starting material was peripheral blood, obtained on day 0 of AZD1222 vaccination. These receptors all stem from an adult in good health.

The chain links TRBV19 to TRBJ2-6; D gene unclear. Looked up from germline, CDR1 is LNHDA and CDR2 is SQIVND (reference sequence). There are 14 residues in the CDR3. Trimming removed 7 bases at V and 0 bases at J, with 7 bases between. Written as DNA, the CDR3 is TGTGCCAGTAATCATCTCTCTGGGGCCAACGTCCTGACTTTC. This sequence encodes CASNHLSGANVLTF.

The chain has TRBV10-2 and TRBJ1-3; D is unclear. Trimming left V 3 bases short and J 0 bases short, with 15 bases between. The CDR3 length is 17 residues. In germline, CDR1 is WSHSY, CDR2 SAAADI. The CDR3: CASSDSGIVSSGNTIYF. In DNA, the CDR3 is TGCGCCAGCAGTGATAGCGGTATCGTTAGCTCTGGAAACACCATATATTTT.

This chain joins TRBV29-1 and TRBJ2-3; D may be TRBD2 (5 bases). V gave up 5 bases and J gave up 1 base, with 10 bases separating them. There are 13 residues in the CDR3. Germline assignment: CDR1 SQVTM and CDR2 ANQGSEA. The CDR3 loop reads CSVSGGGTDTQYF. CDR3 DNA sequence: TGCAGCGTTAGCGGCGGTGGCACAGATACGCAGTATTTT.

This clone appeared a few times. The chain carries TRBV6-5 and TRBJ2-3; D tentatively reads TRBD1 or TRBD2 (5 bases each). The CDR3 runs to 11 residues. V lost 8 bases, J lost 3 bases, and 6 bases lay in between. Germline loops: CDR1 MNHEY, CDR2 SVGAGI. CDR3 in amino acids: CASGTTDTQYF. The DNA for the CDR3 is TGTGCCAGCGGGACGACAGATACGCAGTATTTT.

The V and J genes are TRBV7-3 and TRBJ2-5; D may be TRBD1 (6 bases). CDR1 and CDR2 from the germline V gene are SGHTA and FQGTGA. The ends were cut back, 3 bases at V and 4 bases at J, with 15 bases in the middle. CDR3 size: 15 residues. The CDR3 region has the DNA TGTGCCAGCAGCTTGGGGCTCCGAGGGGGAGAGACCCAGTACTTC. It specifies CASSLGLRGGETQYF.

The J gene is TRBJ1-3, the V gene TRBV2; no clear D gene. The CDR3 is 11 amino acids. The germline V gene encodes CDR1 SNHLY and CDR2 FYNNEI. V lost 7 bases and J lost 2, with 3 bases in between. The chain's CDR3 is CASIAGNTIYF. CDR3 nucleotides: TGTGCCAGCATAGCTGGAAACACCATATATTTT.

The CDR3 sequence: CASRGLGWNTGELFF. In DNA form, the CDR3 reads TGTGCCAGCAGGGGACTGGGGTGGAACACCGGGGAGCTGTTTTTT. The chain carries TRBV6-6 and TRBJ2-2; D may be TRBD2 (6 bases). Germline V gives CDR1 MNHNY, CDR2 SVGAGI (reference sequence). The V end was cut by 6 bases, the J end by 1 base, with 12 bases between. This CDR3 comprises 15 residues.

V and J are TRBV5-6 and TRBJ1-1; D uncertain. The CDR3 is made up of 14 amino acids. CDR1 SGHDT and CDR2 YYEEEE come from the germline V gene. V was shortened by 4 bases and J by 6 bases, with 16 bases between the two germline ends. The CDR3 nucleotides read TGTGCCAGCAGCCGAAGAGGGTTTTGGGCTGAAGCTTTCTTT. Its translation is CASSRRGFWAEAFF. Full variable domain (remainder filled in from reference TRBV5-6 and TRBJ1-1): DAGVTQSPTHLIKTRGQQVTLRCSPKSGHDTVSWYQQALGQGPQFIFQYYEEEERQRGNFPDRFSGHQFPNYSSELNVNALLLGDSALYLCASSRRGFWAEAFFGQGTRLTVV.

V gene TRBV24-1 combines with J gene TRBJ1-3, with TRBD1 identical over 10 bases. Germline CDR1 KGHDR, CDR2 SFDVKD. This CDR3 has 15 amino acids. With 6 bases clipped from V and 3 bases from J, the junction kept 4 bases outside the gene matches. CDR3 coding DNA: TGTGCCACCAGTCGACAGGGGGCAGTTGGAAACACCATATATTTT. It specifies CATSRQGAVGNTIYF.

The rearrangement joins TRBV3-1 (or the pseudogene TRBV3-2) to TRBJ1-2; D is ambiguous. V lost 2 bases, J lost 8 bases, and 21 bases lay in between. CDR3 length equals 16 residues. Looked up from germline, CDR1 is LGHDT and CDR2 is YNNKEL (reference sequence). CDR3 DNA: TGTGCCAGCAGCCAACCCCGGGGTAAAGCCGCGAACGGCTACACCTTC. Translated, it gives CASSQPRGKAANGYTF.